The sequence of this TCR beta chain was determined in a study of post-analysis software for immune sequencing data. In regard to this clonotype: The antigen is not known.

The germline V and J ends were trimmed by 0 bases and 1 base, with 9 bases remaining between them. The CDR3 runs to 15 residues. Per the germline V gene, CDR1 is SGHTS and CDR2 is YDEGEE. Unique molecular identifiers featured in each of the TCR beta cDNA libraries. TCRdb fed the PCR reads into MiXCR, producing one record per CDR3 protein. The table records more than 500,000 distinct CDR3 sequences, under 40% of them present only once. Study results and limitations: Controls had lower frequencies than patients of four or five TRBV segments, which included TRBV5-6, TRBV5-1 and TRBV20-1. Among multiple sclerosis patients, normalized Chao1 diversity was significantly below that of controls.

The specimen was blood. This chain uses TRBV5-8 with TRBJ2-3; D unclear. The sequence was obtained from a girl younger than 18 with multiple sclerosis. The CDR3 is CASSLGRWGTDTQYF. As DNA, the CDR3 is TGTGCCAGCAGCTTGGGAAGATGGGGCACAGATACGCAGTATTTT.